This TCR beta chain derives from a study of blood T cell repertoires in COVID-19. For the study at large: Whether acute or convalescent, the COVID-19 samples came from the United States, Italy and Spain.

The CDR3 spans 19 residues. The method was immunoSEQ multiplex PCR; TCRdb's version includes in-frame clones alone and lacks a portion of them. The sample consists of some 41,000 clones, 82% of them appearing once. This clonotype was sampled from a woman in her 70s with acute or convalescent COVID-19. This rearrangement joins TRBV21-1 to TRBJ2-1; the DNA was not used to check the table's D call, TRBD2. TRBV21-1 is a pseudogene. Source material: peripheral blood. The CDR3 nucleotides read TGTGCCAGCAGCAAAATTATACCTAAGGAGCTACCTTATTACAATGAGCAGTTCTTC. Protein product: CASSKIIPKELPYYNEQFF.